Presented here are 7 T cell receptor beta chains from one specimen sequenced in a study of cytomegalovirus exposure and HLA in healthy donors. A multiplex PCR was run with 60 Vbeta primers and 13 Jbeta primers. Repertoires were generated with immunoSEQ multiplex PCR, while TCRdb's copy carries only in-frame clones and drops some. Found here are some 200,000 clones, roughly 68% of them singletons; the top ten hold about 2.8%. The material sequenced was PBMCs. Source of these receptors: a middle-aged man in good health and CMV-seropositive.

The chain employs TRBV28 and TRBJ1-2, with D possibly being TRBD1 (5 bases). The CDR3 runs to 12 residues. CDR1 MDHEN and CDR2 SYDVKM come from the germline V gene. V lost 3 bases and J 8 bases, leaving 10 bases between the germline ends. CDR3 residues: CASSLGKGGYTF. As DNA, the CDR3 is TGTGCCAGCAGTTTGGGAAAGGGGGGCTACACCTTC.

There are a few counts of this clone. V gene TRBV10-1 combines with J gene TRBJ2-1; perhaps TRBD2 as D (6 bases). The CDR3 is 13 amino acids. Trimming cost V 4 bases and J 5 bases, with 9 bases left between them. CDR1 and CDR2 (germline): WNHNN, SYGVQD (reference sequence). The CDR3 bases are TGCGCCAGCAGTGTAGGAGGGGACAATGAGCAGTTCTTC. Its protein product is CASSVGGDNEQFF.

This clone came up once. V gene TRBV28 combines with J gene TRBJ1-1, with a weak D call TRBD1 (5 bases). This CDR3 has 15 residues. Germline-derived CDR1 and CDR2 are MDHEN and SYDVKM. V shed 3 bases and J shed 9 bases, with 20 bases lying between them. This chain's CDR3 is CASSFLGEGWTKAFF. Written as DNA, the CDR3 is TGTGCCAGCAGTTTCCTCGGGGAGGGGTGGACTAAAGCTTTCTTT.

This clone was observed a handful of times. The chain combines TRBV2 with TRBJ2-7; 10 bases fit TRBD1. The CDR3 runs 14 residues. V trimming: 7 bases; J trimming: 5 bases; junction bases outside the gene matches: 8. Germline V gives CDR1 SNHLY, CDR2 FYNNEI. Here the CDR3 reads CASNADRGQNEQYF. As DNA, the CDR3 is TGTGCCAGCAACGCCGACAGGGGGCAAAACGAGCAGTACTTC.

This clone has more than one count but fewer than ten. The V call is TRBV7-8, the J call TRBJ2-7; D is possibly TRBD1 (5 bases). Germline CDR1 and CDR2: SGHVS and FQNEAQ. V was shortened by 1 base and J by 2 bases, with 9 bases between the two germline ends. CDR3 length equals 14 residues. The CDR3 DNA is TGTGCCAGCAGCTTAGGACAGCCCGCCTACGAGCAGTACTTC. Its protein product is CASSLGQPAYEQYF. Full variable domain (remainder filled in from reference TRBV7-8 and TRBJ2-7): GAGVSQSPRYKVAKRGQDVALRCDPISGHVSLFWYQQALGQGPEFLTYFQNEAQLDKSGLPSDRFFAERPEGSVSTLKIQRTQQEDSAVYLCASSLGQPAYEQYFGPGTRLTVT.

V usage is TRBV7-9 and J usage is TRBJ1-4, with 8 positions matching TRBD1. The CDR3 covers 15 residues. Germline assignment: CDR1 SEHNR and CDR2 FQNEAQ (reference sequence). V lost 3 bases and J lost 5; bases outside the gene matches: 5. The CDR3 DNA follows: TGTGCCAGCAGCTTGGGGACAGGAAAAAATGAAAAACTGTTTTTT. It yields the protein CASSLGTGKNEKLFF.

The chain recombines TRBV4-1 with TRBJ1-1, with D hard to call. The V and J ends lost 2 bases and 5 bases respectively, with 15 bases between them. Germline CDR1 is MGHRA and CDR2 is YSYEKL. The CDR3 extends over 15 amino acids. The CDR3 region is CASSQQLLGSTEAFF. DNA of the CDR3: TGCGCCAGCAGCCAACAATTGCTCGGGAGTACTGAAGCTTTCTTT.